Following are 26 T cell receptor beta chains from one sample sequenced in a study of vaccination and CD4 T cells after COVID-19. Time point: late sampling 161 to 241 days after vaccination in a few convalescent patients. Documented treatment: approximately 9-day PBMC culture with coronavirus spike peptide pools or control peptides (ViraFEST assay). The study sequenced cultured CD4+ T cell DNA using the Oncomine TCR Beta short-read assay. TCRdb passed the PCR reads through MiXCR, listing each CDR3 protein once. This table has about 15,000 distinct CDR3 sequences, roughly 44% appearing once. Their antigens remain unidentified. Here the sequenced sample was CD4+ T cells from blood, cultured in vitro, taken about 7 months after SARS-CoV-2 vaccination. The source is a human donor who had recovered from COVID-19.

The chain links TRBV4-2 to TRBJ2-7; D unclear. The V gene lost 3 bases and the J gene lost 0 bases, with 6 bases spanning the gap. Germline loops: CDR1 LGHNA, CDR2 YNFKEQ. The length of the CDR3 is 13 residues. The CDR3 spells CASSQAPSYEQYF. The DNA of the CDR3 is TGTGCCAGCAGCCAGGCCCCCTCCTACGAGCAGTACTTC.

This chain joins TRBV10-3 and TRBJ1-2; D perhaps matches TRBD1 (5 bases). Looked up from germline, CDR1 is ENHRY and CDR2 is SYGVKD. The CDR3 extends over 17 amino acids. V was clipped by 4 bases and J by 3 bases, with 21 bases between them. The CDR3 DNA is TGTGCCATCAGTGTGAGAGGGGTGACCGACTTGGACTATGGCTACACCTTC. Its translation is CAISVRGVTDLDYGYTF.

The J gene is TRBJ2-7, the V gene TRBV20-1; unclear D gene. Per germline, CDR1 DFQATT and CDR2 SNEGSKA (reference sequence). V was pared by 3 bases and J by 2 bases, with 8 bases between. This CDR3 has 12 residues. DNA for the CDR3: TGCAGTGCTAGGCGCGGTGCCTACGAGCAGTACTTC. Its protein product is CSARRGAYEQYF.

The chain couples TRBV20-1 to TRBJ2-3, with unresolved D. V lost 2 bases, J lost 4 bases, and 13 bases lay in between. This CDR3 has 14 amino acids. Germline V gene sequence: CDR1 DFQATT, CDR2 SNEGSKA (reference sequence). The CDR3 here is CSARPRTVPDTQYF. The CDR3 DNA follows: TGCAGTGCTAGACCACGAACCGTCCCAGATACGCAGTATTTT.

The chain recombines TRBV20-1 with TRBJ2-1; 8 bases are a match to TRBD1. This CDR3 is 13 amino acids long. The V gene's germline CDR1 is DFQATT and CDR2 SNEGSKA (reference sequence). V shed 6 bases and J 6 bases; nucleotides not matched to a gene: 7. The CDR3 here is CSAQDRAFNEQFF. The CDR3 DNA reads TGCAGTGCGCAGGACAGGGCCTTCAATGAGCAGTTCTTC.

This CDR3 reads CSARDPRVGGYTF. The CDR3 region has the DNA TGCAGTGCTAGAGATCCCAGGGTGGGTGGCTACACCTTC. The rearrangement uses TRBV20-1 and TRBJ1-2, with TRBD1 as a possible D gene (5 bases). CDR3 length: 13 residues. Germline CDR1 reads DFQATT; CDR2 reads SNEGSKA (reference sequence). V was pared by 0 bases and J by 7 bases, with 12 bases between.

This rearrangement joins TRBV7-8 to TRBJ2-5; D is unresolved. The germline V gene encodes CDR1 SGHVS and CDR2 FQNEAQ. Trimming stripped 3 bases from V and 9 bases from J, with 29 bases between. The CDR3 is 18 residues long. The CDR3 sequence is CASSFFPSGRVGQWAQYF. The CDR3 nucleotides read TGTGCCAGCAGCTTTTTCCCGTCGGGTCGGGTCGGCCAATGGGCCCAGTACTTC.

This clonotype turned up a few times. This sequence joins TRBV27 and TRBJ2-5; D possibly corresponds to TRBD2 (6 bases). Germline lookup yields CDR1 MNHEY and CDR2 SMNVEV (reference sequence). This CDR3 comprises 13 residues. V was clipped by 0 bases and J by 5 bases, with 7 bases between them. Written as DNA, the CDR3 is TGTGCCAGCAGTTTATCCCTAGCGGAGACCCAGTACTTC. Translating gives CASSLSLAETQYF.

J is TRBJ2-4 and V is TRBV20-1; maybe TRBD1 (5 bases). Germline V gene lookup returns CDR1 DFQATT and CDR2 SNEGSKA (reference sequence). The V and J ends lost 1 base and 1 base respectively, with 5 bases between them. The CDR3 runs to 13 residues. CDR3 residues: CSARAGAKNIQYF. In DNA form, the CDR3 reads TGCAGTGCTAGAGCAGGGGCCAAAAACATTCAGTACTTC.

With respect to this clonotype: At one of its ends the junction is not consistent with the germline gene, which may arise from a read error. The chain employs TRBV10-3 and TRBJ2-7; 8 bases fit TRBD1. Per germline, CDR1 ENHRY and CDR2 SYGVKD. The CDR3 runs 14 residues. The CDR3 DNA follows: TGTGCCATCAGTGACCGGGACAGGAGCTACGGGCAGTACTTC. It specifies CAISDRDRSYGQYF.

This clonotype is labeled medium-sized. V and J are TRBV4-1 and TRBJ2-5, with 14 bases lining up with TRBD2. Germline V CDR1 and CDR2: MGHRA, YSYEKL. The V segment lost 4 bases and the J segment 2 bases; nucleotides outside the gene matches: 6. The CDR3 totals 17 residues. Written as DNA, the CDR3 is TGCGCCAGCAGCCTGTCCGGGACTAGCGGGGGACAAGAGACCCAGTACTTC. Protein sequence: CASSLSGTSGGQETQYF.

This clonotype was counted only a few times. The chain is built from TRBV20-1 and TRBJ2-4, with TRBD2 identical over 16 bases. This CDR3 contains 18 residues. CDR1 is DFQATT, CDR2 SNEGSKA, per germline (reference sequence). V shed 6 bases, J shed 7 bases, and the junction held 15 bases outside the gene matches. For the CDR3, the DNA is TGCAGTGCAACGCCGGGACTAGCGGGGGGGAATCGTGGGAACATTCAGTACTTC. Protein: CSATPGLAGGNRGNIQYF.

The J gene is TRBJ2-3, the V gene TRBV29-1, with D tentatively TRBD2 (6 bases). The V gene's germline CDR1 is SQVTM and CDR2 ANQGSEA. Trimming left V 7 bases short and J 4 bases short, with 12 bases between. The CDR3 is made up of 12 amino acids. CDR3 sequence reads: CSAGLFADTQYF. The DNA of the CDR3 is TGCAGCGCGGGACTCTTCGCAGATACGCAGTATTTT.

This chain joins TRBV20-1 and TRBJ2-5, with 7 nucleotides matching TRBD1. The CDR3 has 13 residues. CDR1 and CDR2 (germline): DFQATT, SNEGSKA (reference sequence). V gave up 5 bases and J gave up 2 bases; unmatched junction bases: 5. The CDR3 coding sequence is TGCAGTGCTTCACCGGGACAGCAAGAGACCCAGTACTTC. The encoded protein is CSASPGQQETQYF.

The V and J genes are TRBV7-2 and TRBJ2-5; 13 bases line up with TRBD2. Germline assignment: CDR1 SGHTA and CDR2 FQGNSA. The CDR3 consists of 16 residues. The V gene end was trimmed by 3 bases and the J gene end by 2 bases; junction bases not matched to a gene: 3. CDR3 protein: CASSLRGLAGQETQYF. CDR3 coding DNA: TGTGCCAGCAGCTTGAGGGGACTAGCGGGACAAGAGACCCAGTACTTC.

This rearrangement joins TRBV6-1 to TRBJ1-2; a weak D match, TRBD1 (5 bases). The CDR3 is 14 amino acids. The V gene's germline CDR1 is MNHNS and CDR2 SASEGT. V was clipped by 9 bases and J by 2 bases, with 16 bases between them. Written as DNA, the CDR3 is TGTGCCAGTTCGGTCGCAGGACAAAACTATGGCTACACCTTC. Translation: CASSVAGQNYGYTF.

The chain has TRBV7-3 and TRBJ1-1, with D unresolved. The CDR3 runs to 13 residues. The V end lost 1 base, the J end lost 1 base, and 4 bases lay between the germline ends. Germline V gene lookup returns CDR1 SGHTA and CDR2 FQGTGA. The CDR3 here is CASSLITNTEAFF. CDR3 DNA: TGTGCCAGCAGCTTAATAACGAACACTGAAGCTTTCTTT.

The V gene is TRBV6-1, the J gene TRBJ1-1; 8 bases line up with TRBD1. The CDR3 spans 15 residues. Germline lookup yields CDR1 MNHNS and CDR2 SASEGT. V gave up 7 bases and J gave up 1 base; unmatched junction bases: 8. CDR3 loop: CASTWLGTGNTEAFF. DNA of the CDR3: TGTGCCAGCACATGGCTTGGGACAGGGAACACTGAAGCTTTCTTT.

In this sample, this clonotype turned up a few times. The chain employs TRBV15 and TRBJ1-2; no definite D call. Trimming stripped 3 bases from V and 9 bases from J, with 14 bases between. This CDR3 contains 13 residues. Per the germline V gene, CDR1 is LNHNV and CDR2 is YYDKDF (reference sequence). CDR3 amino acids: CATSRGGLARYTF. The CDR3 DNA reads as TGTGCCACCAGCAGGGGCGGTTTGGCTCGCTACACCTTC.

The chain has TRBV7-2 and TRBJ1-2; D not resolved. Germline values: CDR1 SGHTA, CDR2 FQGNSA. The V gene lost 5 bases and the J gene lost 6 bases, with 16 bases spanning the gap. CDR3 size: 14 residues. CDR3 DNA sequence: TGTGCCAGCAGCACCTACACGGAACAAAATGGCTACACCTTC. This encodes CASSTYTEQNGYTF. The full variable domain, with the rest looked up from reference TRBV7-2 and TRBJ1-2, is GAGVSQSPSNKVTEKGKDVELRCDPISGHTALYWYRQSLGQGLEFLIYFQGNSAPDKSGLPSDRFSAERTGGSVSTLTIQRTQQEDSAVYLCASSTYTEQNGYTFGSGTRLTVV.

There are a few counts of this clonotype. This chain links TRBV15 with TRBJ1-2; D is perhaps TRBD1 (6 bases). The CDR3 loop spans 15 amino acids. Germline loops: CDR1 LNHNV, CDR2 YYDKDF (reference sequence). With 2 bases removed from V and 6 bases from J, the gap between germline ends came to 16 bases. Here the CDR3 reads CATSRPKNRVNGYTF. The DNA for the CDR3 is TGTGCCACCAGCAGACCCAAAAACAGGGTAAATGGCTACACCTTC.

This clonotype was counted between two and nine times. The CDR3 nucleotides read TGCGCCAGCAGTAAAGGGCGGGGAGAGGGGGGATATGGCTACACCTTC. Translation gives CASSKGRGEGGYGYTF. This chain uses TRBV4-1 with TRBJ1-2, with D perhaps matching TRBD1 (6 bases). Between the trimmed V and J ends, which lost 6 bases and 5 bases, there was a span of 22 bases. The germline V gene encodes CDR1 MGHRA and CDR2 YSYEKL. This CDR3 spans 16 amino acids.

This clonotype has at least ten counts. V gene TRBV7-8 combines with J gene TRBJ2-5; possibly TRBD2 for D (6 bases). Germline loops: CDR1 SGHVS, CDR2 FQNEAQ. Trimming stripped 1 base from V and 1 base from J, with 13 bases between. This CDR3 is 16 amino acids long. DNA of the CDR3: TGTGCCAGCAGCTTAGGTATACGGGGGACCCAAGAGACCCAGTACTTC. Amino acids: CASSLGIRGTQETQYF.

This rearrangement joins TRBV7-2 to TRBJ2-7; 11 bases map to TRBD2. V shed 3 bases and J 0 bases; nucleotides not matched to a gene: 4. The germline CDR1 and CDR2 sequences are SGHTA and FQGNSA. The CDR3 length is 16 residues. This CDR3 reads CASSFTSGSSSYEQYF. The CDR3 bases are TGTGCCAGCAGCTTTACTAGCGGGAGTAGCTCCTACGAGCAGTACTTC.

As to this clonotype: An end of the junction differs from the germline gene, which may be a read error. The gene calls are TRBV6-5 and TRBJ2-3; D gene uncertain. This CDR3 has 15 residues. The germline CDR1 and CDR2 sequences are MNHEY and SVGAGI. Written as DNA, the CDR3 is TGTGCCAGCAGTCACTCTCAGGAGCCCACAGATACGCAGTATTTT. It yields the protein CASSHSQEPTDTQYF.

This clonotype showed up just a few times. This sequence joins TRBV6-1 and TRBJ1-1; D is possibly TRBD1 (5 bases). The CDR3 covers 14 residues. V lost 5 bases to trimming and J lost 1 base, with 11 bases between them. The V gene's germline CDR1 is MNHNS and CDR2 SASEGT. CDR3: CASSPGTTNTEAFF. CDR3 nucleotides: TGTGCCAGCAGTCCCGGGACGACGAACACTGAAGCTTTCTTT.